Shown below are 21 T cell receptor beta chains from a single sample sequenced in a study of OX40 agonist ivuxolimab in advanced cancers. TCRdb's table, derived via immunoSEQ multiplex PCR, lists solely in-frame clones and lacks some. The data hold 40,000 to 50,000 clones, with 80% to 90% observed a single time. Sequencing used CD4+ or CD8+ T cells sorted from blood, obtained in a trial of the OX40 agonist ivuxolimab. These receptors came from an adult with an advanced solid tumor such as melanoma, head and neck, liver or kidney cancer.

This chain uses TRBV9 with TRBJ2-2; 9 bases map to TRBD2. Germline loops: CDR1 SGDLS, CDR2 YYNGEE. This CDR3 is 16 amino acids long. Trimming removed 1 base from V and 5 bases from J; junction bases left unmatched: 6. Written as DNA, the CDR3 is TGTGCCAGCAGCGTACAGTCCCTAGCGGGGACCGGGGAGCTGTTTTTT. This sequence encodes CASSVQSLAGTGELFF.

This chain connects TRBV7-8 to TRBJ2-1; TRBD2 matches 10 bases. CDR3 size: 16 residues. The junction had 7 bases not matched to a gene; V was cut back by 3 bases and J by 5 bases. CDR1 SGHVS and CDR2 FQNEAQ come from the germline V gene. Written as DNA, the CDR3 is TGTGCCAGCAGCTTCGGGATAGCGGGGGGTAACAATGAGCAGTTCTTC. This sequence encodes CASSFGIAGGNNEQFF.

This clone has just one count. The chain combines TRBV7-9 with TRBJ1-1; D perhaps matches TRBD1 (5 bases). The V end was cut by 0 bases, the J end by 7 bases, with 6 bases between. Germline CDR1 and CDR2: SEHNR and FQNEAQ (reference sequence). There are 12 residues in the CDR3. DNA of the CDR3: TGTGCCAGCAGCTTAGCAGGGGATGAAGCTTTCTTT. It specifies CASSLAGDEAFF.

CDR3 residues: CASSIVGRLEAFF. The DNA for the CDR3 is TGTGCCAGTAGTATAGTCGGGCGGCTGGAAGCTTTCTTT. This chain uses TRBV19 with TRBJ1-1; no definite D call. CDR1 is LNHDA, CDR2 SQIVND, per germline (reference sequence). The CDR3 has 13 residues. V dropped 1 base and J dropped 8 bases, with 11 bases sitting between them.

The chain recombines TRBV4-1 with TRBJ2-7; D is ambiguous. The V end was cut by 1 base, the J end by 3 bases, with 13 bases between. Germline values: CDR1 MGHRA, CDR2 YSYEKL. The CDR3 length is 15 residues. CDR3 nucleotide sequence: TGCGCCAGCAGCCAAGTCCCAGGATCTGACTACGAGCAGTACTTC. Amino acids: CASSQVPGSDYEQYF.

The chain recombines TRBV27 with TRBJ2-2; the D is unclear. The CDR3 consists of 12 residues. Germline V gene data show CDR1 as MNHEY and CDR2 as SMNVEV (reference sequence). V was trimmed by 3 bases and J by 2 bases, leaving 1 base between them. As DNA, the CDR3 is TGTGCCAGCAGTTTTAACACCGGGGAGCTGTTTTTT. Its translation: CASSFNTGELFF.

The chain joins TRBV6-6 to TRBJ1-1; 8 positions agree with TRBD1. CDR1 and CDR2 (germline): MNHNY, SVGAGI (reference sequence). The CDR3 is made up of 15 amino acids. V lost 1 base and J lost 1; bases outside the gene matches: 2. In DNA form, the CDR3 reads TGTGCCAGCAGTTACTTAGGGACAGGGAACACTGAAGCTTTCTTT. It encodes CASSYLGTGNTEAFF.

The CDR3 region is CATSSARDRRTYEQYF. In DNA form, the CDR3 reads TGTGCCACCAGCAGTGCCCGGGACAGAAGAACTTACGAGCAGTACTTC. The rearrangement uses TRBV15 and TRBJ2-7, with TRBD1 matching over 7 bases. V lost 3 bases and J lost 4; bases outside the gene matches: 12. The CDR3 is 16 amino acids. CDR1 LNHNV and CDR2 YYDKDF come from the germline V gene (reference sequence).

The chain recombines TRBV7-8 with TRBJ2-1, with 10 bases identical to TRBD2. Germline V gene sequence: CDR1 SGHVS, CDR2 FQNEAQ. Trimming cost V 0 bases and J 4 bases; bases outside gene matches: 3. This CDR3 comprises 16 residues. CDR3 residues: CASSLASGGAYNEQFF. The DNA of the CDR3 is TGTGCCAGCAGCTTAGCGAGCGGGGGGGCTTACAATGAGCAGTTCTTC.

This sequence joins TRBV7-2 and TRBJ1-1, with D tentatively TRBD1 (5 bases). This CDR3 contains 15 residues. The germline CDR1 and CDR2 sequences are SGHTA and FQGNSA. V was pared by 2 bases and J by 4 bases, with 14 bases between. CDR3 loop: CASSLNYGGSTEAFF. The CDR3 nucleotides are TGTGCCAGCAGCTTAAACTACGGGGGAAGCACTGAAGCTTTCTTT.

The chain links TRBV7-6 to TRBJ2-1; D is undetermined. The germline V and J ends were trimmed by 1 base and 0 bases, with 13 bases remaining between them. The CDR3 sequence is 17 residues long. Germline-derived CDR1 and CDR2 are SGHVS and FNYEAQ. DNA of the CDR3: TGTGCCAGCAGCTTAGGATGGGTGGCTAGCTCCTACAATGAGCAGTTCTTC. Translating it yields CASSLGWVASSYNEQFF.

This clone has just one count. CDR3 nucleotides: TGCGCCAGCAGCGCTCCACAGGGCGGCTGGGATTATAATTCACCCCTCCACTTT. This codes for CASSAPQGGWDYNSPLHF. The rearrangement uses TRBV5-1 and TRBJ1-6, with D maybe TRBD1 (6 bases). Trimming took 4 bases from V and 4 from J, leaving 21 bases between them. This CDR3 region has 18 residues. Germline CDR1 reads SGHRS; CDR2 reads YFSETQ.

The chain links TRBV7-8 to TRBJ2-5, with 9 bases aligning to TRBD2. The J call may be incorrect, as the DNA end agrees better with TRBJ2-7. CDR1 SGHVS and CDR2 FQNEAQ come from the germline V gene. The CDR3 has 14 residues. The CDR3 DNA sequence: TGTGCCAGCAGCCCGCGGGAGGGCCCCTACGAGCAGTACTTC. It codes for CASSPREGPYEQYF.

This chain uses TRBV4-1 with TRBJ1-1; perhaps TRBD1 as D (6 bases). Germline CDR1 and CDR2: MGHRA and YSYEKL. V lost 0 bases to trimming and J lost 3 bases, with 11 bases between them. The CDR3 totals 15 residues. The CDR3, as DNA: TGCGCCAGCAGCCAAGACAGGGGACCATACACTGAAGCTTTCTTT. Translated, it gives CASSQDRGPYTEAFF.

This clone was seen once. This sequence joins TRBV27 and TRBJ2-1; D is ambiguous. The CDR3 is 18 residues long. From germline, CDR1 is MNHEY and CDR2 SMNVEV (reference sequence). Trimming took off 7 bases at V and 0 bases at J, with 22 bases between the two ends. The CDR3: CASTLRYYAVSSYNEQFF. The CDR3 DNA reads as TGTGCCAGCACCCTGCGATACTACGCGGTGAGCTCCTACAATGAGCAGTTCTTC.

This clone has only one observation. The CDR3 DNA is TGTGCCAGCAGTTACTCGGTGACTACTCCCTACGAGCAGTACTTC. Its translation: CASSYSVTTPYEQYF. This chain uses TRBV6-5 with TRBJ2-7; possible D gene TRBD2, 5 bases. CDR3 length: 15 residues. Germline lookup yields CDR1 MNHEY and CDR2 SVGAGI. V was pared by 0 bases and J by 2 bases, with 11 bases between.

The chain's CDR3 is CASSNRGSVHRPQHF. The CDR3 region has the DNA TGTGCCAGCAGTAATAGGGGCTCTGTCCACCGACCCCAGCATTTT. The rearrangement links TRBV27 to TRBJ1-5; D is perhaps TRBD1 (5 bases). Germline V gene lookup returns CDR1 MNHEY and CDR2 SMNVEV (reference sequence). V dropped 5 bases and J dropped 10 bases, with 21 bases sitting between them. The CDR3 runs to 15 residues.

This rearrangement joins TRBV7-8 to TRBJ2-7; no clear D. Trimming removed 0 bases from V and 3 bases from J, with 6 bases in between. The germline V gene encodes CDR1 SGHVS and CDR2 FQNEAQ. This CDR3 is 13 amino acids long. In DNA, the CDR3 is TGTGCCAGCAGCTTAGCGCGGATCTACGAGCAGTACTTC. Its translation: CASSLARIYEQYF.

This clone was detected once. This chain connects TRBV4-1 to TRBJ1-4; the D is unclear. Trimming cost V 0 bases and J 8 bases, with 13 bases left between them. The germline V gene has CDR1 MGHRA and CDR2 YSYEKL. The CDR3 loop spans 15 amino acids. The CDR3 protein is CASSQDVGWNEKLFF. The CDR3 nucleotides read TGCGCCAGCAGCCAAGATGTGGGCTGGAACGAAAAACTGTTTTTT.

This clone was counted only a few times. The CDR3 protein is CAWSVRLAGGLSYEQYF. Here the CDR3 DNA reads TGTGCCTGGAGTGTAAGGCTAGCGGGGGGCCTCTCCTACGAGCAGTACTTC. The chain employs TRBV30 and TRBJ2-7; 11 nucleotides align to TRBD2. With 0 bases clipped from V and 0 bases from J, the junction kept 7 bases outside the gene matches. The CDR3 is 17 amino acids. Germline V lookup: CDR1 GTSNPN, CDR2 SVGIG (reference sequence). The full variable domain, in which reference TRBV30 and TRBJ2-7 provide the parts outside the CDR3, is SQTIHQWPATLVQPVGSPLSLECTVEGTSNPNLYWYRQAAGRGLQLLFYSVGIGQISSEVPQNLSASRPQDRQFILSSKKLLLSDSGFYLCAWSVRLAGGLSYEQYFGPGTRLTVT.

In its sample, this clone was seen once. V usage is TRBV4-1 and J usage is TRBJ2-1; a possible D gene is TRBD1 (6 bases). CDR1 MGHRA and CDR2 YSYEKL come from the germline V gene. Trimming took 2 bases from V and 9 from J, leaving 11 bases between them. This CDR3 has 13 residues. The CDR3 is CASSQRTVTEQFF. CDR3 nucleotide sequence: TGCGCCAGCAGCCAAAGGACAGTTACTGAGCAGTTCTTC.